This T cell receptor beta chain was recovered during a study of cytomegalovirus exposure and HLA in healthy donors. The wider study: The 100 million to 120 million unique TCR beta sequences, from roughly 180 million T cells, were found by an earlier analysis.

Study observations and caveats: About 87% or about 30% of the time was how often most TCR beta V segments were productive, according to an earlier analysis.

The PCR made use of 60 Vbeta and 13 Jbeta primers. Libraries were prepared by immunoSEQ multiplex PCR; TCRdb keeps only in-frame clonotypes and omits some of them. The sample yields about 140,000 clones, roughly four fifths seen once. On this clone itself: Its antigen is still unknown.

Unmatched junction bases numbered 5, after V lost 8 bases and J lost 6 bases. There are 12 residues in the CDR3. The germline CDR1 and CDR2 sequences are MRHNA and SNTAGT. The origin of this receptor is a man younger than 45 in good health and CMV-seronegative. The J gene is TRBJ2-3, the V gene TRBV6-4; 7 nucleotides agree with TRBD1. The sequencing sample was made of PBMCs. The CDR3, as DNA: TGTGCCAGCGGAAGACAGGGCGATACGCAGTATTTT. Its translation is CASGRQGDTQYF.